The entry below gives a single T cell receptor beta chain sequence along with its context. What it binds is unknown. Sample treatment: roughly 10-day PBMC culture with coronavirus spike peptide pools or control peptides (ViraFEST assay). Via ViraFEST, peptide pools expanded antigen-specific T cells before TCR sequencing. These data are taken from a study of vaccination and CD4 T cells after COVID-19. Study as a whole: Two mRNA vaccine doses were given, either BNT162b2 or mRNA-1273. Post-vaccine sample collection happened at a median of about 10 weeks after dose two, ranging 14 to 241. Regarding the study as a whole: The authors studied relatively few convalescent patients and analyzed no early post-infection timepoints.

Germline CDR1 reads DFQATT; CDR2 reads SNEGSKA (reference sequence). V gave up 2 bases and J gave up 6 bases, with 17 bases separating them. The CDR3 covers 14 residues. The Oncomine TCR Beta short-read assay sequenced DNA from cultured CD4+ T cells. One entry per CDR3 protein, called by TCRdb with MiXCR from the PCR reads. The sample contains over 10,000 distinct CDR3 sequences, around 47% of which appear only once. The chain is built from TRBV20-1 and TRBJ2-7, with D maybe TRBD2 (5 bases). The TCR originated in a human donor who had recovered from COVID-19. Sequencing was performed on CD4+ T cells from blood, cultured in vitro. The CDR3 here is CSARKEAGVFEQYF. The CDR3 DNA is TGCAGTGCTAGAAAGGAGGCTGGTGTTTTCGAGCAGTACTTC.